Below are 8 T cell receptor beta chains sequenced from a single sample in a study of beta chain features in type 1 diabetes listed by TCRdb under 2018. On the study overall, not on this receptor specifically: A moderate but significant shortening of TCRB CDR3 length was observed in type 1 diabetes patients in all four CD4+ subsets.

Antigens for these TCRs are unknown. The library was generated by the immunoSEQ multiplex PCR assay. The entire amount of isolated RNA was reverse transcribed using the High Capacity cDNA Reverse Transcription Kit, so the sequenced TCRB transcripts were expressed ones. TCRdb holds this immuneACCESS table with in-frame rearrangements only. Some clones are missing; in checked studies, unresolved V genes explain under half, and the rest has no known cause. The sample yields a few hundred thousand clones; around an eighth were counted once. 0.0095% to 0.013% of the sample goes to the ten largest clones. Sequencing input: naive CD4+ T cells from blood. Taken with the paper, the label for cell subset or site translates to: true naive CD4+ T cells. These receptors all come from a young woman with type 1 diabetes.

The chain carries TRBV11-2 and TRBJ2-7, with D maybe TRBD2 (6 bases). The CDR3 extends over 15 amino acids. Germline CDR1 SGHAT, CDR2 FQNNGV. V was cut by 5 bases and J by 3 bases, with 17 bases left in between. The CDR3 sequence is CASSPRASEYYEQYF. As DNA, the CDR3 is TGTGCCAGCAGCCCCCGGGCTAGCGAGTACTACGAGCAGTACTTC.

The genes are TRBV6-5 and TRBJ2-7; D possibly corresponds to TRBD2 (6 bases). The germline V gene encodes CDR1 MNHEY and CDR2 SVGAGI. The CDR3 consists of 11 residues. Trimming cost V 8 bases and J 5 bases, with 10 bases left between them. For the CDR3, the DNA is TGTGCCAGCGGGCGGGGCCACGAGCAGTACTTC. This gives the protein CASGRGHEQYF.

The chain combines TRBV5-8 with TRBJ2-1; TRBD2 matches at 8 bases. Germline values: CDR1 SGHTS, CDR2 YDEGEE. The CDR3 has 14 amino acids. V was clipped by 3 bases and J by 6 bases; unmatched bases: 5. This chain's CDR3 is CASSSERGINEQFF. For the CDR3, the DNA is TGTGCCAGCAGCTCGGAGCGGGGGATCAATGAGCAGTTCTTC.

This clone came up a few times. This sequence joins TRBV29-1 and TRBJ1-1; D possibly corresponds to TRBD1 (5 bases). The length of the CDR3 is 13 residues. Germline V gene lookup returns CDR1 SQVTM and CDR2 ANQGSEA. Trimming cost V 0 bases and J 5 bases, with 10 bases left between them. CDR3 region: CSVEEQEGTEAFF. DNA of the CDR3: TGCAGCGTTGAAGAACAGGAGGGGACTGAAGCTTTCTTT. The entire variable domain, with the rest obtained from reference TRBV29-1 and TRBJ1-1, is as follows: SAVISQKPSRDICQRGTSLTIQCQVDSQVTMMFWYRQQPGQSLTLIATANQGSEATYESGFVIDKFPISRPNLTFSTLTVSNMSPEDSSIYLCSVEEQEGTEAFFGQGTRLTVV.

This chain uses TRBV28 with TRBJ2-7, with TRBD2 identical over 9 bases. The CDR3 consists of 13 residues. The V gene end was trimmed by 6 bases and the J gene end by 4 bases; junction bases not matched to a gene: 4. Germline CDR1 reads MDHEN; CDR2 reads SYDVKM. CDR3 loop: CASRSSGRYEQYF. CDR3 nucleotides: TGTGCCAGCAGGAGTAGCGGGAGATACGAGCAGTACTTC.

This chain uses TRBV7-2 with TRBJ2-1; D might be TRBD2 (5 bases). There are 13 residues in the CDR3. Trimming took off 5 bases at V and 5 bases at J, with 10 bases between the two ends. Germline V gives CDR1 SGHTA, CDR2 FQGNSA. CDR3 DNA: TGTGCCAGCAGCCAACCGCGGGACAATGAGCAGTTCTTC. Its protein product is CASSQPRDNEQFF. The variable domain in full, with the rest retrieved from reference TRBV7-2 and TRBJ2-1, is GAGVSQSPSNKVTEKGKDVELRCDPISGHTALYWYRQSLGQGLEFLIYFQGNSAPDKSGLPSDRFSAERTGGSVSTLTIQRTQQEDSAVYLCASSQPRDNEQFFGPGTRLTVL.

The chain is built from TRBV30 and TRBJ2-3; D uncertain. The germline V gene has CDR1 GTSNPN and CDR2 SVGIG (reference sequence). Trimming removed 3 bases at V and 6 bases at J, with 10 bases between. The length of the CDR3 is 12 residues. The CDR3 is CAWSLRFDTQYF. The CDR3 DNA is TGTGCCTGGAGCCTTAGATTCGATACGCAGTATTTT.

This clone came up a few times. The chain joins TRBV5-4 to TRBJ1-1; TRBD1 matches 8 bases. Unmatched junction bases numbered 11, after V lost 4 bases and J lost 12 bases. The CDR3 runs to 13 residues. The germline V gene encodes CDR1 SGHNT and CDR2 YYREEE (reference sequence). The CDR3 bases are TGTGCCAGCAGCGTGTGGACAGGGATGATACCTTTCTTT. Its translation: CASSVWTGMIPFF.